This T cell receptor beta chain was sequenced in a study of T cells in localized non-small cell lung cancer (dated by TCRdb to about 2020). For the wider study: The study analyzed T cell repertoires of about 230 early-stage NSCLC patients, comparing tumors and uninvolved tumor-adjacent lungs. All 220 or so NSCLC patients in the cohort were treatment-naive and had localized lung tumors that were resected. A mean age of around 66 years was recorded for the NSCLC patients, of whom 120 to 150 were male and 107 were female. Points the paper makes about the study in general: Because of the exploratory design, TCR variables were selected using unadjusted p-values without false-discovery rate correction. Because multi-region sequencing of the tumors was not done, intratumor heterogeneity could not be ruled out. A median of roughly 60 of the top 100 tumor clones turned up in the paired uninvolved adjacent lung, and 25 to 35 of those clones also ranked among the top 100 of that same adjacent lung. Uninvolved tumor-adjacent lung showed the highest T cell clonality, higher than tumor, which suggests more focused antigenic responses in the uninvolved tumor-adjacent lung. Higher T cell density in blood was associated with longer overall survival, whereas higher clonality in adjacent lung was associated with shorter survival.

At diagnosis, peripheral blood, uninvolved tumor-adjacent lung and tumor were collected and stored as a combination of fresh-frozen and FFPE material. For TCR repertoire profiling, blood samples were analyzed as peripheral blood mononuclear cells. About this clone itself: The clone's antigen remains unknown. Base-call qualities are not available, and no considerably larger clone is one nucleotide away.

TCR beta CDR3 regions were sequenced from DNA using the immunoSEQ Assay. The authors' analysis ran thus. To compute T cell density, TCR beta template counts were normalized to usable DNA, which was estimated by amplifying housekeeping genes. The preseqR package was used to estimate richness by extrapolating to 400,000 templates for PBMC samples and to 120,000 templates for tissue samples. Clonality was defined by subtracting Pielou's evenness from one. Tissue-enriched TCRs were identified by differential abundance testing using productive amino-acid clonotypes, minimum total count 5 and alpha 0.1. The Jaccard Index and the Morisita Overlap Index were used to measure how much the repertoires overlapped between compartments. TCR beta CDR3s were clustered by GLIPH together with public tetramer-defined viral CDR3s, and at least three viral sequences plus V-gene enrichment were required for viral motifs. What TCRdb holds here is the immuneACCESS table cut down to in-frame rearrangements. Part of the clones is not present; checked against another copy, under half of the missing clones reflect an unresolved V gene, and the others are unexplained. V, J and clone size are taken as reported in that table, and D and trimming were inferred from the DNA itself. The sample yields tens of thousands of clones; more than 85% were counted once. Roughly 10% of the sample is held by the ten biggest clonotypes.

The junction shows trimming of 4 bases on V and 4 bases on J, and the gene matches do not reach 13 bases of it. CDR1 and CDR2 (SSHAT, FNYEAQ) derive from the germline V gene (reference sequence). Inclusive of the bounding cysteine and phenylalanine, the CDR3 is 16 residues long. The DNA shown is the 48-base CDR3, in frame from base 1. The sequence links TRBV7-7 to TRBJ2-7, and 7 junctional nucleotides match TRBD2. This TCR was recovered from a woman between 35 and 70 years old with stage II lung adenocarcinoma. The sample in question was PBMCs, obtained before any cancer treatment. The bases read TGTGCCAGCAGCTCGCCCGGGACTAACCCTCGGTACGAGCAGTACTTC. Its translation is CASSSPGTNPRYEQYF.